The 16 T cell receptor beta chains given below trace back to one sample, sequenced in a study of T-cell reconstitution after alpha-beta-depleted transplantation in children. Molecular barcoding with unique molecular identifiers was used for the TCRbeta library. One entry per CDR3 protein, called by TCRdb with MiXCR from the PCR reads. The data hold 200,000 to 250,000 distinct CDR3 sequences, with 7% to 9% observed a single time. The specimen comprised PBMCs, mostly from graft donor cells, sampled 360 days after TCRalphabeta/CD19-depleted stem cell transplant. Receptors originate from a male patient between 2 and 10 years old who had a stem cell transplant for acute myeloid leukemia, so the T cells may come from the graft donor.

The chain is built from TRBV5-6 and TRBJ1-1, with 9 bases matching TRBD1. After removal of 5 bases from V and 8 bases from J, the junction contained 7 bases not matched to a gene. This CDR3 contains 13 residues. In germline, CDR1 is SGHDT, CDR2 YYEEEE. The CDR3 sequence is CASRRTGGDEAFF. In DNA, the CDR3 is TGTGCCAGCAGAAGAACAGGGGGCGACGAAGCTTTCTTT. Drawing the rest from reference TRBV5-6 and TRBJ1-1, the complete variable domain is DAGVTQSPTHLIKTRGQQVTLRCSPKSGHDTVSWYQQALGQGPQFIFQYYEEEERQRGNFPDRFSGHQFPNYSSELNVNALLLGDSALYLCASRRTGGDEAFFGQGTRLTVV.

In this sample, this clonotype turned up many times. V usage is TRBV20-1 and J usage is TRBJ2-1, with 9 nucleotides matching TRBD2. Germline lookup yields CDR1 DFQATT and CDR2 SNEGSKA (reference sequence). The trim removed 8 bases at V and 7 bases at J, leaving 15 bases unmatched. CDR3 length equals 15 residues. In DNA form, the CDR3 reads TGCAGTACGCACTCCCTTAGCGGGAGTAAAAATGAGCAGTTCTTC. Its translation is CSTHSLSGSKNEQFF.

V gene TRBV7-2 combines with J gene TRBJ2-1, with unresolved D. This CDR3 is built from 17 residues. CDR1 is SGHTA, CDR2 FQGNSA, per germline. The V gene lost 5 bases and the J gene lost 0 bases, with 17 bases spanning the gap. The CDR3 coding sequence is TGTGCCAGCAGCCCCCTCGGGTGGCCAAGCTCCTACAATGAGCAGTTCTTC. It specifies CASSPLGWPSSYNEQFF.

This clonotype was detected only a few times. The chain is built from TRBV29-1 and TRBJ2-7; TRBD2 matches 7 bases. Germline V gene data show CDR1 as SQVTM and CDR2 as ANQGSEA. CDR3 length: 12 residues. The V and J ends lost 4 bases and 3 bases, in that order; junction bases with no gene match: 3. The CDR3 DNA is TGCAGCGTTGGGACTAGGGGCTACGAGCAGTACTTC. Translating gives CSVGTRGYEQYF.

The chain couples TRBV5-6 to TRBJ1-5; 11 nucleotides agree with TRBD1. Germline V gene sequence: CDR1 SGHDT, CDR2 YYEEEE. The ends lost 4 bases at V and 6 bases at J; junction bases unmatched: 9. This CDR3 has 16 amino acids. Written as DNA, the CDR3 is TGTGCCAGCAGCACCCCGGACAGGGGGCGTCCTCAGCCCCAGCATTTT. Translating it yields CASSTPDRGRPQPQHF.

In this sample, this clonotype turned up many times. The CDR3 is CASSHRGGQRVVNEQFF. CDR3 coding DNA: TGTGCCAGCAGCCATAGAGGCGGCCAACGGGTAGTAAATGAGCAGTTCTTC. The chain joins TRBV7-6 to TRBJ2-1; D gene uncertain. Deletions cut 5 bases from V and 7 bases from J, with 24 bases between. The CDR3 has 17 amino acids. Germline CDR1 reads SGHVS; CDR2 reads FNYEAQ.

The CDR3 region has the DNA TGCGCCAGCAGCCGGGGACGGGACTACAATGAGCAGTTCTTC. This translates into CASSRGRDYNEQFF. The chain couples TRBV4-3 to TRBJ2-1, with D possibly being TRBD1 or TRBD2 (5 bases each). Germline V CDR1 and CDR2: LGHNA, YSLEER. The CDR3 length is 14 residues. The germline V and J ends were trimmed by 4 bases and 3 bases, with 10 bases remaining between them.

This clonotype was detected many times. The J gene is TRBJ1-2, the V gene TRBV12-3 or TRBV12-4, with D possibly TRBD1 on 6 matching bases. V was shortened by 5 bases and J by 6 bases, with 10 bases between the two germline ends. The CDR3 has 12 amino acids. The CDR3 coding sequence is TGTGCCAGCAGTAGGGGGGCTAATGGCTACACCTTC. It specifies CASSRGANGYTF.

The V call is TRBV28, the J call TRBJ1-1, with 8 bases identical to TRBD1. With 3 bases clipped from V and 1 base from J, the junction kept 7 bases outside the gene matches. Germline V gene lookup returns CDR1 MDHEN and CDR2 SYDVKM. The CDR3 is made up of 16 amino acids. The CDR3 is CASSFNRGWENTEAFF. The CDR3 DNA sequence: TGTGCCAGCAGTTTCAACAGGGGGTGGGAGAACACTGAAGCTTTCTTT.

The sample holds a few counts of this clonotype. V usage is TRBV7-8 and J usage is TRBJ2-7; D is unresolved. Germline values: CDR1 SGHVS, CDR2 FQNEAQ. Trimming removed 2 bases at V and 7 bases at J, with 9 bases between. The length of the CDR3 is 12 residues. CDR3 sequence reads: CASSLSVGEQYF. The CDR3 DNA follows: TGTGCCAGCAGCTTATCAGTTGGGGAGCAGTACTTC.

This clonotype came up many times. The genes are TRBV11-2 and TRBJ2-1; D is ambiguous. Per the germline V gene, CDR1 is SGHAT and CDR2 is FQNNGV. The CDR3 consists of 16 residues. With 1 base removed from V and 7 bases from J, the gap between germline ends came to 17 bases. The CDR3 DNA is TGTGCCAGCAGCTTAGGTTTTGGGATAAGGGTAAATGAGCAGTTCTTC. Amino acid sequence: CASSLGFGIRVNEQFF. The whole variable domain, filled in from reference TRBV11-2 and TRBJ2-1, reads EAGVAQSPRYKIIEKRQSVAFWCNPISGHATLYWYQQILGQGPKLLIQFQNNGVVDDSQLPKDRFSAERLKGVDSTLKIQPAKLEDSAVYLCASSLGFGIRVNEQFFGPGTRLTVL.

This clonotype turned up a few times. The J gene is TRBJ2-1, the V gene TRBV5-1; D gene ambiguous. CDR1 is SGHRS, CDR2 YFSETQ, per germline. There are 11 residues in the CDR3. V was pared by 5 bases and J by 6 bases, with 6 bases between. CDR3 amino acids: CASRIFNEQFF. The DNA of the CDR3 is TGCGCCAGCAGAATTTTCAATGAGCAGTTCTTC. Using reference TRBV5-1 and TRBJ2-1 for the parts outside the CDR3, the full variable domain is KAGVTQTPRYLIKTRGQQVTLSCSPISGHRSVSWYQQTPGQGLQFLFEYFSETQRNKGNFPGRFSGRQFSNSRSEMNVSTLELGDSALYLCASRIFNEQFFGPGTRLTVL.

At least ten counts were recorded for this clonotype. The CDR3 DNA follows: TGCAGTGCTTCCGGGACAGCCTCCTACGAGCAGTACTTC. Amino acid sequence: CSASGTASYEQYF. V gene TRBV20-1 combines with J gene TRBJ2-7; 7 bases are a match to TRBD1. CDR3 size: 13 residues. CDR1 and CDR2 (germline): DFQATT, SNEGSKA (reference sequence). With V trimmed by 5 bases and J by 0 bases, 4 bases remained unmatched.

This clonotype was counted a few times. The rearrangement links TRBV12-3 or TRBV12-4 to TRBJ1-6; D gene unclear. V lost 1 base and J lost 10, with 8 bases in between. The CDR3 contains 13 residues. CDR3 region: CASSLGIRSPLHF. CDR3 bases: TGTGCCAGCAGTTTAGGCATTCGGTCACCCCTCCACTTT.

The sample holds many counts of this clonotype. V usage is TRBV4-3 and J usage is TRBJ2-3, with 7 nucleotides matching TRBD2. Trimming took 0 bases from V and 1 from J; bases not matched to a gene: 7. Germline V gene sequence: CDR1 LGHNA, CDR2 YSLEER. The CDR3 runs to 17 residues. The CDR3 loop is CASSQDTGRLGTDTQYF. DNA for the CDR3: TGCGCCAGCAGCCAAGACACCGGGAGGCTAGGCACAGATACGCAGTATTTT.

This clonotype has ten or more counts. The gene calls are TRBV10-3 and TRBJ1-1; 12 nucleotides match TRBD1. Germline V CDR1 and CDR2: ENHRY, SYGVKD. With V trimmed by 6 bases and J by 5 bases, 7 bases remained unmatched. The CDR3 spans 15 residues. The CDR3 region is CAIRGTGGYRTEAFF. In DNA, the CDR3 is TGTGCCATCAGGGGGACAGGGGGCTATAGGACTGAAGCTTTCTTT.